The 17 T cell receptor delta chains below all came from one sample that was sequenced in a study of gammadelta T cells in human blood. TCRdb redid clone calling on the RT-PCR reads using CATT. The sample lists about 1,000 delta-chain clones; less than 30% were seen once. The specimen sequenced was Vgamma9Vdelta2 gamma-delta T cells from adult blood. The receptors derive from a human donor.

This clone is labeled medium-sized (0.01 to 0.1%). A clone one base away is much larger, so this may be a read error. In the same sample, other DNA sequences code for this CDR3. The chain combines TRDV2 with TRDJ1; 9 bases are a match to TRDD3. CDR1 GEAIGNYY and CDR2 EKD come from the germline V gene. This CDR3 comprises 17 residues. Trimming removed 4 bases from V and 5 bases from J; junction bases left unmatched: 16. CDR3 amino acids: CACDSIGPSGDTDKLIF. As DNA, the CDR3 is TGTGCCTGTGATTCGATAGGTCCCTCGGGGGATACTGATAAACTCATCTTT.

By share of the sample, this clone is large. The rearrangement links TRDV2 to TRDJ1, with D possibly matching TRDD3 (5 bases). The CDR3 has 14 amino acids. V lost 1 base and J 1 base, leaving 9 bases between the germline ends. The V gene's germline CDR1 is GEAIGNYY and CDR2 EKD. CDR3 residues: CACDTGDPTDKLIF. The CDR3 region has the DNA TGTGCCTGTGACACTGGGGACCCCACCGATAAACTCATCTTT.

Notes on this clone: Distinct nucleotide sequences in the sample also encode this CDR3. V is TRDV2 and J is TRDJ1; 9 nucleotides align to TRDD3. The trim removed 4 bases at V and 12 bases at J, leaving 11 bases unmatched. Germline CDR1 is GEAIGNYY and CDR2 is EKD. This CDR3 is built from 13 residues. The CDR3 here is CACELLGDNVVIF. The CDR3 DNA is TGTGCCTGTGAGCTACTGGGGGACAATGTGGTCATCTTT.

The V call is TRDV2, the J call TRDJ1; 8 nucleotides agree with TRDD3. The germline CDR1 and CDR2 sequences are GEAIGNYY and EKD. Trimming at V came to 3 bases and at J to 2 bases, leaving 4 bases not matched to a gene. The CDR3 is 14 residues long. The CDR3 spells CACDAVGDTDKLIF. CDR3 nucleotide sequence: TGTGCCTGTGACGCGGTGGGGGATACCGATAAACTCATCTTT.

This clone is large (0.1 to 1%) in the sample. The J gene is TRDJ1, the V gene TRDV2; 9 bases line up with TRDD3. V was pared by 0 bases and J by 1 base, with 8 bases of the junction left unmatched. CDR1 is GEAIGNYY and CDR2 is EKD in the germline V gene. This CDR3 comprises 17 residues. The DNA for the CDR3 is TGTGCCTGTGACACCCTGGGGGATTCCTTTGGCACCGATAAACTCATCTTT. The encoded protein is CACDTLGDSFGTDKLIF.

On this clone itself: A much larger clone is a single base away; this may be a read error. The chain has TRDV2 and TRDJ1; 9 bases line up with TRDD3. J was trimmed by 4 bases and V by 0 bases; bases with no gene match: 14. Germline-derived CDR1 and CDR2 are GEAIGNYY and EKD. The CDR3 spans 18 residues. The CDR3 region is CACDTIQAGGFNNDKLIF. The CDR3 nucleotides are TGTGCCTGTGACACCATTCAGGCTGGGGGATTCAATAACGATAAACTCATCTTT.

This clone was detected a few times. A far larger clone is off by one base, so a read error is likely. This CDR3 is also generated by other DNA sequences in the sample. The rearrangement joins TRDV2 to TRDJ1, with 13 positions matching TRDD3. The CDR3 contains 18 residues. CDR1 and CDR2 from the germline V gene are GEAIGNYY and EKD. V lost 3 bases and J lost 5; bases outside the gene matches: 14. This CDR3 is CACDSIRLGDTTPDKLIF. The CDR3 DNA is TGTGCCTGTGACTCCATTCGACTGGGGGATACGACCCCAGATAAACTCATCTTT.

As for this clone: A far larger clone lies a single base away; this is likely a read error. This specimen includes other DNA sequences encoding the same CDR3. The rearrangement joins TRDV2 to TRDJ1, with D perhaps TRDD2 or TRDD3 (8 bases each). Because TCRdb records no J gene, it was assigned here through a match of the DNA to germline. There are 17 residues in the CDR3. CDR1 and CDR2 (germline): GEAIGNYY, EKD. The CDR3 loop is CACDKLPTGGNTDKLIF. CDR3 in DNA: TGTGCCTGTGACAAACTTCCTACTGGGGGTAACACCGACAAACTCATCTTT.

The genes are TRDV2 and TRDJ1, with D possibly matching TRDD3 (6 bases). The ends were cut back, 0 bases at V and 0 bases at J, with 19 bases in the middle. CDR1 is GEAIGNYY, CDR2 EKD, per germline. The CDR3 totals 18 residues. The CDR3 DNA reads TGTGCCTGTGACACCGTCTCGGGGGGAGGGAGGGACACCGATAAACTCATCTTT. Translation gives CACDTVSGGGRDTDKLIF.

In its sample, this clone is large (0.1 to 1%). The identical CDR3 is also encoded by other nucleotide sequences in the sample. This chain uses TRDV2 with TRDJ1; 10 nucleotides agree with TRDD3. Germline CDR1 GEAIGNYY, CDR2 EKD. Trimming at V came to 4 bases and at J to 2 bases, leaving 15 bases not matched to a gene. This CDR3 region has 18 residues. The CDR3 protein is CACESMLGDKDKTDKLIF. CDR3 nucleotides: TGTGCCTGTGAATCTATGCTGGGGGATAAAGATAAGACCGATAAACTCATCTTT.

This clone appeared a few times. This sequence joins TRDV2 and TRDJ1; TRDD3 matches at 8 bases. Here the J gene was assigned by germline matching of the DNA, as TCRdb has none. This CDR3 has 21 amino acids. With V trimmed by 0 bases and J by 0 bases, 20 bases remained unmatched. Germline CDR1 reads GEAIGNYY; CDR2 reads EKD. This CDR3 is CACDTVRLTGGSEKYTDKLIF. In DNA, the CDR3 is TGTGCCTGTGACACCGTGAGGCTTACTGGGGGGAGTGAGAAGTACACCGATAAACTCATCTTT.

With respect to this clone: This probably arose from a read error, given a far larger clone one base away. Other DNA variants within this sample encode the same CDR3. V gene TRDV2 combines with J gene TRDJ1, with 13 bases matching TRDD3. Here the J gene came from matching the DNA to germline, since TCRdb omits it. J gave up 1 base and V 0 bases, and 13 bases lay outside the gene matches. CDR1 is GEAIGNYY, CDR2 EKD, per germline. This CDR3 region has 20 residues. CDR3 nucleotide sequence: TGTGCCTGTGACACCGTTTCACCGACTGGGGGATACGAGGGCACCGATAAACTCATCTTT. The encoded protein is CACDTVSPTGGYEGTDKLIF.

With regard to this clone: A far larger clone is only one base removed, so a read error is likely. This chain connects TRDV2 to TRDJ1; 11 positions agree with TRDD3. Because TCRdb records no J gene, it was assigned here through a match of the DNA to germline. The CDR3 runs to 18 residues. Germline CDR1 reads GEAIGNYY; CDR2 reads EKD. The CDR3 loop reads CACDPLVLGDSYTDKLIF. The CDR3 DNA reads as TGTGCCTGTGACCCCCTCGTACTGGGGGATAGCTACACTGATAAACTCATCTTT.

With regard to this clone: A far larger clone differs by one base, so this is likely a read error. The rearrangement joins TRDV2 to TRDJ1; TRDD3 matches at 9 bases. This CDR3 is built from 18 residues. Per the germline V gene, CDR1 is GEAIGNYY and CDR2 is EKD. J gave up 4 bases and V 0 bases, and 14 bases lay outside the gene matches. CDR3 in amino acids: CACDTLLGTGGADDKLIF. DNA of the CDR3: TGTGCCTGTGACACCCTTTTGGGTACTGGGGGAGCTGACGATAAACTCATCTTT.

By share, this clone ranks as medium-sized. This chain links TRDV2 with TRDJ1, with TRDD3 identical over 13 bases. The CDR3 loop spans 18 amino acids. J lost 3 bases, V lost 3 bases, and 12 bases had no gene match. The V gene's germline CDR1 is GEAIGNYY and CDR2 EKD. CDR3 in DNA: TGTGCCTGTGACTTGATTACTGGGGGATACGCGGGGTCCGATAAACTCATCTTT. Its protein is CACDLITGGYAGSDKLIF.

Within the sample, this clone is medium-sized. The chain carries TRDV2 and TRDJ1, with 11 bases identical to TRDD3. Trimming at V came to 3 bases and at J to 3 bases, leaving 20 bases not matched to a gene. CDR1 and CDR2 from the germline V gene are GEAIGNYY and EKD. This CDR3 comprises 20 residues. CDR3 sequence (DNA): TGTGCCTGTGACGGTGTTTCCGCTCCATGGGGGATACGGGGAGCCGATAAACTCATCTTT. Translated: CACDGVSAPWGIRGADKLIF.

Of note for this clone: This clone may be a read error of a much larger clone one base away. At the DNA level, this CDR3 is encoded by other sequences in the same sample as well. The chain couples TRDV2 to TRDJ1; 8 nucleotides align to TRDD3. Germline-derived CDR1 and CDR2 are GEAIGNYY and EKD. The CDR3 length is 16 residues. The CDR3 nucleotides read TGTGCTTGTGACGAGGTACTGGGGGCCGACACCGATAAACTCATCTTT. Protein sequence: CACDEVLGADTDKLIF.